This passage covers 2 T cell receptor beta chains from one sample sequenced in a study of T cell responses to AZD1222 COVID-19 vaccine (dated by TCRdb to the early 2020s). Library generation was performed with the immunoSEQ multiplex PCR assay. TCRdb took this table from immuneACCESS and kept in-frame rearrangements with V and J called. Such tables lack part of the clones; where checked against another copy, unresolved V genes explain under half of the gap, and the rest is unexplained. The sample records approximately 190,000 clones, roughly 90% of which are singletons. 0.75% to 1% of the sample goes to the ten largest clones. The meaning of the sample's time point label: baseline before first vaccination. Here the sequenced sample was peripheral blood, taken on day 0 of AZD1222 vaccination. Receptor source: an adult in good health.

This chain joins TRBV5-4 and TRBJ1-4; D perhaps matches TRBD1 (6 bases). The CDR3 contains 15 residues. CDR1 and CDR2 from the germline V gene are SGHNT and YYREEE (reference sequence). V shed 4 bases and J shed 5 bases, with 15 bases lying between them. CDR3 in DNA: TGTGCCAGCAGCCCCAGGGCGGGGGCGAATGAAAAACTGTTTTTT. It is translated as CASSPRAGANEKLFF.

The chain couples TRBV2 to TRBJ1-2; no definite D call. Germline CDR1 SNHLY, CDR2 FYNNEI. The CDR3 extends over 14 amino acids. V was trimmed by 2 bases and J by 4 bases, leaving 11 bases between them. The CDR3 protein is CASSEMGEPYGYTF. The CDR3 DNA is TGTGCCAGCAGTGAAATGGGAGAGCCCTATGGCTACACCTTC.